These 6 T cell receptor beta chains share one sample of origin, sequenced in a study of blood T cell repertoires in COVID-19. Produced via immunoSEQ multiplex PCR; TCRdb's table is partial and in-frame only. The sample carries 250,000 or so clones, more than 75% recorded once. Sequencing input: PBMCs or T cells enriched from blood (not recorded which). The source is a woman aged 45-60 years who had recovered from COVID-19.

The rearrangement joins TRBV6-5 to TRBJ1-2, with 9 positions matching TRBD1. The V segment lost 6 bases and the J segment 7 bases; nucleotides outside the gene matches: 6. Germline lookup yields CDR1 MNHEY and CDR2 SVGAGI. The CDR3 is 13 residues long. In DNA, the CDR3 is TGTGCCAGCAGACTACAGGGGGCGGGTGGCTACACCTTC. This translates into CASRLQGAGGYTF.

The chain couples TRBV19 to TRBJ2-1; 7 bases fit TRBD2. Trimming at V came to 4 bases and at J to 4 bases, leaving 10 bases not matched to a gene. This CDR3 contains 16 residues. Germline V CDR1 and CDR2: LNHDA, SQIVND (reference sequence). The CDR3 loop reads CASSRLADPLYNEQFF. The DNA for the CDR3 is TGTGCCAGTAGTAGACTAGCTGATCCCTTGTACAATGAGCAGTTCTTC.

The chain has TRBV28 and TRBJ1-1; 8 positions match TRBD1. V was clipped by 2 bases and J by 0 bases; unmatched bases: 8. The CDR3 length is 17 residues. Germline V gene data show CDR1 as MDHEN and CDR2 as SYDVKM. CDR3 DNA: TGTGCCAGCAGTTTACGGAGACAGGGGTCCATGAACACTGAAGCTTTCTTT. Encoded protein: CASSLRRQGSMNTEAFF.

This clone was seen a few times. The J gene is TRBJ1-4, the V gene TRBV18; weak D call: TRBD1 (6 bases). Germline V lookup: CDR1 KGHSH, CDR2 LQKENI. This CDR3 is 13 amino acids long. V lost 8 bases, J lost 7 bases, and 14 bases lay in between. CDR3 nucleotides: TGTGCCAGCCGACAGGACGGAGCTGAAAAACTGTTTTTT. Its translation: CASRQDGAEKLFF.

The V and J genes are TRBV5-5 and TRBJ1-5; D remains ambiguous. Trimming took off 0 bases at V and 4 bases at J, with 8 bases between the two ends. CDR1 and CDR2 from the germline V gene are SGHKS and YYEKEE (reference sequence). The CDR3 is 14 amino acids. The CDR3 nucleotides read TGTGCCAGCAGCTTGGGGGCGGGGAATCAGCCCCAGCATTTT. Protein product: CASSLGAGNQPQHF.

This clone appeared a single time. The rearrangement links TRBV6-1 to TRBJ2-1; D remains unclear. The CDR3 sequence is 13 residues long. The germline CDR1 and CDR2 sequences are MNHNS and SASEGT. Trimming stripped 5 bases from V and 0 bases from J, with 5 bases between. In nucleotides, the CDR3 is TGTGCCAGCAGTTATATCTCCTACAATGAGCAGTTCTTC. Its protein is CASSYISYNEQFF.